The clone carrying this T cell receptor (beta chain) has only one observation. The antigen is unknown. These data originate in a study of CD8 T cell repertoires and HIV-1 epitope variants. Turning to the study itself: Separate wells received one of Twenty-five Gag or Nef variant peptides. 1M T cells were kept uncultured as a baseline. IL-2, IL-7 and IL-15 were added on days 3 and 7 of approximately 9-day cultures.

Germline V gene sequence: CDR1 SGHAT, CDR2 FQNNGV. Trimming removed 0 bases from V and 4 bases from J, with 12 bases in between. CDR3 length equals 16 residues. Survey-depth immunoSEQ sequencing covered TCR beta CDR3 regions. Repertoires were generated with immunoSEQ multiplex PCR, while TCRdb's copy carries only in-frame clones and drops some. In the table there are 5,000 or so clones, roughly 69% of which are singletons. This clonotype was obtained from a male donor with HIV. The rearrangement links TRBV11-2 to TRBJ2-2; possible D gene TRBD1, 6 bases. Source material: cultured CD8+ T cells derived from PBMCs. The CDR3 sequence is CASSLETGQGTGELFF. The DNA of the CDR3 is TGTGCCAGCAGCTTAGAAACAGGGCAGGGCACCGGGGAGCTGTTTTTT.